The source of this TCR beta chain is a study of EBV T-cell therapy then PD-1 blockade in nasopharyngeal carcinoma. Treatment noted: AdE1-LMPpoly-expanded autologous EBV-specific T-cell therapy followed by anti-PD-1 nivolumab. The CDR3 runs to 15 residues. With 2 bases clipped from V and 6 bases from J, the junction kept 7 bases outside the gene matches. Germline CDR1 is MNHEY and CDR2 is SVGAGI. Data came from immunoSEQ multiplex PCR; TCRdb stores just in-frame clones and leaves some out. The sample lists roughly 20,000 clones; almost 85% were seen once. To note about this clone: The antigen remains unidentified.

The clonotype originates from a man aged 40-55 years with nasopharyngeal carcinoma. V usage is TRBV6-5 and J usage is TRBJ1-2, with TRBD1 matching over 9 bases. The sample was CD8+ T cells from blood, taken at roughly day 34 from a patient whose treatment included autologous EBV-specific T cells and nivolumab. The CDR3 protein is CASSYQTGGGDGYTF. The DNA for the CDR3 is TGTGCCAGCAGTTACCAAACAGGGGGCGGGGATGGCTACACCTTC.